Sequencing of this T cell receptor beta chain was carried out in a study of blood T cell repertoires in COVID-19. The germline V gene has CDR1 LNHDA and CDR2 SQIVND (reference sequence). This CDR3 is built from 16 residues. The J segment lost 0 bases and the V segment lost 2 bases, leaving 3 bases of the junction unmatched. As processed by the authors: Nucleated cell counts were estimated from reference gene primer amplification. TCRdb's copy holds only in-frame clones and misses some; the assay was immunoSEQ multiplex PCR. V, J and clone size reflect that table, while D and trimming were determined from the DNA. The sample lists more than 300,000 clones; nearly 90% were seen once.

The chain uses TRBV19 and TRBJ2-2; 7 bases are a match to TRBD1. Sequencing was carried out using peripheral blood. The clonotype originates from a woman aged 25-40 years with COVID-19, enrolled during active disease. The CDR3 region has the DNA TGTGCCAGTAGTATAAGGGGACAGACGAACACCGGGGAGCTGTTTTTT. This sequence encodes CASSIRGQTNTGELFF.